The 16 T cell receptor beta chains in this list originate from one sample, sequenced in a study of T cell responses to AZD1222 COVID-19 vaccine. Generated by immunoSEQ multiplex PCR, the TCRdb table keeps only in-frame clones and is missing some. The data show 120,000 or so clones, about 90% seen once. The sample was peripheral blood, taken on day 0 of AZD1222 vaccination. Receptor source: an adult in good health.

The chain has TRBV6-5 and TRBJ1-1; 7 bases are shared with TRBD1. The J segment lost 2 bases and the V segment lost 5 bases, leaving 5 bases of the junction unmatched. The CDR3 has 14 residues. CDR1 is MNHEY and CDR2 is SVGAGI in the germline V gene. The chain's CDR3 is CASSNGDRNTEAFF. CDR3 bases: TGTGCCAGCAGTAATGGGGACAGAAACACTGAAGCTTTCTTT.

A single count supports this clone. V and J are TRBV10-3 and TRBJ2-5, with unresolved D. Trimming cost V 4 bases and J 5 bases, with 14 bases left between them. The CDR3 spans 14 residues. Germline V lookup: CDR1 ENHRY, CDR2 SYGVKD. CDR3 protein: CAISGGRFNETQYF. DNA of the CDR3: TGTGCCATCAGTGGTGGCAGGTTCAACGAGACCCAGTACTTC.

This clone was seen only a few times. The rearrangement uses TRBV7-8 and TRBJ1-2; 7 nucleotides line up with TRBD1. The CDR3 extends over 12 amino acids. J gave up 8 bases and V 5 bases, and 5 bases lay outside the gene matches. Germline V lookup: CDR1 SGHVS, CDR2 FQNEAQ. The CDR3 bases are TGTGCCAGCAGCGCACGGACAGGCGGCTACACCTTC. Translation: CASSARTGGYTF.

J is TRBJ2-7 and V is TRBV7-2, with 10 bases fitting TRBD1. J gave up 0 bases and V 10 bases, and 6 bases lay outside the gene matches. This CDR3 is 14 amino acids long. CDR1 and CDR2 from the germline V gene are SGHTA and FQGNSA. The CDR3 bases are TGTGCCATCCAAAGGACAGGGGGCTCCTACGAGCAGTACTTC. It is translated as CAIQRTGGSYEQYF.

The V call is TRBV2, the J call TRBJ1-1, with D unclear. From germline, CDR1 is SNHLY and CDR2 FYNNEI. Trimming removed 2 bases from V and 4 bases from J, with 8 bases in between. CDR3 length: 13 amino acids. DNA for the CDR3: TGTGCCAGCAGTGAAATGGCAGCCACTGAAGCTTTCTTT. Encoded protein: CASSEMAATEAFF.

This chain links TRBV30 with TRBJ1-3, with D possibly TRBD1 on 6 matching bases. V was pared by 5 bases and J by 4 bases, with 12 bases between. Germline CDR1 reads GTSNPN; CDR2 reads SVGIG (reference sequence). The CDR3 loop spans 13 amino acids. The CDR3 nucleotides read TGTGCCTGGTTAACTAGGGGGGGAAACACCATATATTTT. Translating it yields CAWLTRGGNTIYF.

This sequence joins TRBV6-1 and TRBJ2-2, with 9 bases fitting TRBD1. The CDR3 loop spans 16 amino acids. Germline lookup yields CDR1 MNHNS and CDR2 SASEGT. Unmatched junction bases numbered 5, after V lost 2 bases and J lost 4 bases. The CDR3 nucleotides are TGTGCCAGCAGTGAACTGGACAGGGGTATCACCGGGGAGCTGTTTTTT. Translated: CASSELDRGITGELFF.

CDR3 protein: CASSPGTGSNQPQHF. The CDR3 nucleotides read TGTGCCAGTAGTCCCGGGACCGGTAGCAATCAGCCCCAGCATTTT. The V call is TRBV19, the J call TRBJ1-5; a weak D match, TRBD1 (5 bases). V was trimmed by 5 bases and J by 0 bases, leaving 11 bases between them. The germline gives CDR1 LNHDA, CDR2 SQIVND (reference sequence). This CDR3 contains 15 residues.

The chain joins TRBV9 to TRBJ1-6, with D maybe TRBD1 (6 bases). Deletions cut 3 bases from V and 17 bases from J, with 18 bases between. CDR3 length equals 13 residues. Looked up from germline, CDR1 is SGDLS and CDR2 is YYNGEE. CDR3: CASSAGAGGSIHF. CDR3 bases: TGTGCCAGCAGCGCCGGGGCGGGGGGCAGCATCCACTTT. The full variable domain, completed using reference TRBV9 and TRBJ1-6, is DSGVTQTPKHLITATGQRVTLRCSPRSGDLSVYWYQQSLDQGLQFLIQYYNGEERAKGNILERFSAQQFPDLHSELNLSSLELGDSALYFCASSAGAGGSIHFGNGTRLTVT.

V and J are TRBV19 and TRBJ1-5, with 7 nucleotides matching TRBD1. Germline CDR1 and CDR2: LNHDA and SQIVND (reference sequence). With V trimmed by 3 bases and J by 3 bases, 8 bases remained unmatched. The CDR3 extends over 16 amino acids. The CDR3 protein is CASSIRDSAFNQPQHF. In DNA, the CDR3 is TGTGCCAGTAGTATCCGGGACAGCGCTTTCAATCAGCCCCAGCATTTT. Complete variable domain (other parts from reference TRBV19 and TRBJ1-5): DGGITQSPKYLFRKEGQNVTLSCEQNLNHDAMYWYRQDPGQGLRLIYYSQIVNDFQKGDIAEGYSVSREKKESFPLTVTSAQKNPTAFYLCASSIRDSAFNQPQHFGDGTRLSIL.

The chain joins TRBV2 to TRBJ1-2; D is undetermined. Trimming removed 4 bases from V and 0 bases from J, with 9 bases in between. CDR3 length: 14 amino acids. CDR1 SNHLY and CDR2 FYNNEI come from the germline V gene. CDR3 bases: TGTGCCAGCAGTGCCGACACCGCTAACTATGGCTACACCTTC. This encodes CASSADTANYGYTF.

This chain connects TRBV7-9 to TRBJ2-5, with TRBD1 matching over 8 bases. CDR1 and CDR2 (germline): SEHNR, FQNEAQ (reference sequence). Trimming removed 5 bases from V and 0 bases from J; junction bases left unmatched: 8. The CDR3 consists of 16 residues. CDR3 in DNA: TGTGCCAGCAGCGTAGGGACAGGCAAGGACCAAGAGACCCAGTACTTC. It specifies CASSVGTGKDQETQYF.

V usage is TRBV7-3 and J usage is TRBJ2-7, with 8 bases identical to TRBD1. Trimming took 1 base from V and 6 from J; bases not matched to a gene: 8. The CDR3 contains 15 residues. Germline V lookup: CDR1 SGHTA, CDR2 FQGTGA. The CDR3 region has the DNA TGTGCCAGCAGCTTAAGTGGGGCTCAGGGGGCCGAGCAGTACTTC. Amino acid sequence: CASSLSGAQGAEQYF.

V gene TRBV7-6 combines with J gene TRBJ2-2, with D possibly called TRBD1 or TRBD2 (5 bases each). Germline CDR1 SGHVS, CDR2 FNYEAQ. CDR3 length: 15 residues. Deletions cut 5 bases from V and 6 bases from J, with 16 bases between. The CDR3: CASSPGTLNPGELFF. The CDR3 nucleotides are TGTGCCAGCAGCCCCGGGACCCTCAACCCCGGGGAGCTGTTTTTT.

The chain combines TRBV10-3 with TRBJ1-4; no clear D gene. The V end was cut by 10 bases, the J end by 8 bases, with 17 bases between. From germline, CDR1 is ENHRY and CDR2 SYGVKD. The CDR3 loop spans 13 amino acids. CDR3 region: CARWTERYEKLFF. The DNA for the CDR3 is TGTGCCAGGTGGACTGAAAGATACGAAAAACTGTTTTTT.

V gene TRBV10-2 combines with J gene TRBJ2-7, with TRBD1 identical over 9 bases. V trimming: 8 bases; J trimming: 3 bases; junction bases outside the gene matches: 8. The CDR3 is 14 residues long. Germline V gives CDR1 WSHSY, CDR2 SAAADI. Written as DNA, the CDR3 is TGCGCCAGCGGCCGGGACAGGGTAAACTACGAGCAGTACTTC. This gives the protein CASGRDRVNYEQYF.